What follows are 3 T cell receptor beta chains derived from one specimen sequenced in a study of technical replicates of blood from several donors. Some clones are missing from TCRdb's copy, which holds only in-frame ones; the method was immunoSEQ multiplex PCR. The sample has approximately 81,000 clones; about 94% are singletons. Sequenced: T cells isolated from PBMCs. These receptors came from a human donor in good health.

The V gene is TRBV18, the J gene TRBJ1-2, with D perhaps matching TRBD1 (5 bases). The germline gives CDR1 KGHSH, CDR2 LQKENI. V lost 3 bases and J lost 5, with 13 bases in between. The CDR3 is 14 amino acids. The CDR3 spells CASSPTGTGYGYTF. The CDR3 DNA reads as TGTGCCAGCTCACCGACCGGGACTGGGTATGGCTACACCTTC.

The CDR3 DNA is TGTGCCAGCAGTTTATTCGCTAGCGGGAGGGCCCAAGAGACCCAGTACTTC. This sequence encodes CASSLFASGRAQETQYF. The rearrangement uses TRBV28 and TRBJ2-5; 12 bases are a match to TRBD2. CDR3 length: 17 residues. V lost 1 base to trimming and J lost 1 base; unmatched junction nucleotides: 4. Germline CDR1 MDHEN, CDR2 SYDVKM. Variable domain in full (rest from reference TRBV28 and TRBJ2-5): DVKVTQSSRYLVKRTGEKVFLECVQDMDHENMFWYRQDPGLGLRLIYFSYDVKMKEKGDIPEGYSVSREKKERFSLILESASTNQTSMYLCASSLFASGRAQETQYFGPGTRLLVL.

This rearrangement joins TRBV2 to TRBJ2-2; D is perhaps TRBD2 (5 bases). Germline loops: CDR1 SNHLY, CDR2 FYNNEI. The CDR3 runs 15 residues. V lost 7 bases to trimming and J lost 5 bases, with 17 bases between them. This chain's CDR3 is CASIGRAPGTGELFF. CDR3 bases: TGTGCCAGCATTGGACGAGCTCCGGGGACCGGGGAGCTGTTTTTT.